The 13 T cell receptor beta chains listed next were all sequenced from one sample in a study of T cell changes during pregnancy in multiple sclerosis. Repertoires were generated with immunoSEQ multiplex PCR, while TCRdb's copy carries only in-frame clones and drops some. Of roughly 87,000 clones detected, roughly nine tenths appear once; the ten largest clones hold 3.5% to 4%. Sequences were derived from PBMCs, sampled in the first trimester of pregnancy. All receptors derive from a female donor in good health, serving as a control in a pregnancy study. Some clones in this sample may be carry-over from other donors' samples.

This rearrangement joins TRBV18 to TRBJ2-3; weak D call: TRBD1 (5 bases). V was clipped by 1 base and J by 5 bases, with 10 bases between them. Germline V gene lookup returns CDR1 KGHSH and CDR2 LQKENI. The CDR3 totals 14 residues. The CDR3 is CASSPQVDRDTQYF. CDR3 in DNA: TGTGCCAGCTCACCACAGGTAGACAGAGATACGCAGTATTTT.

V and J are TRBV11-3 and TRBJ2-1; D unresolved. The CDR3 extends over 14 amino acids. Germline V gene data show CDR1 as SGHNT and CDR2 as YENEEA. Trimming removed 3 bases at V and 6 bases at J, with 12 bases between. The CDR3 sequence: CASSFRSGINEQFF. The CDR3 DNA follows: TGTGCCAGCAGCTTCCGCAGTGGCATCAATGAGCAGTTCTTC.

The genes are TRBV6-5 and TRBJ1-1, with no clear D. V dropped 2 bases and J dropped 3 bases, with 13 bases sitting between them. The CDR3 has 15 residues. The germline V gene encodes CDR1 MNHEY and CDR2 SVGAGI. CDR3 DNA sequence: TGTGCCAGCAGTTACACGAGTGCGAAATACACTGAAGCTTTCTTT. Protein: CASSYTSAKYTEAFF.

This chain uses TRBV5-1 with TRBJ2-7; 10 nucleotides match TRBD2. Trimming at V came to 3 bases and at J to 4 bases, leaving 10 bases not matched to a gene. The CDR3 is 16 amino acids. Germline CDR1 and CDR2: SGHRS and YFSETQ. CDR3 in DNA: TGCGCCAGCAGCTCGAGCCTTAGCGGGGGGACGTACGAGCAGTACTTC. Translated, it gives CASSSSLSGGTYEQYF.

The gene calls are TRBV5-4 and TRBJ1-1, with 10 bases identical to TRBD1. Germline V CDR1 and CDR2: SGHNT, YYREEE (reference sequence). This CDR3 contains 15 residues. J was trimmed by 4 bases and V by 4 bases; bases with no gene match: 7. CDR3 region: CASSPPGQGITEAFF. CDR3 coding DNA: TGTGCCAGCAGCCCCCCGGGACAGGGGATCACTGAAGCTTTCTTT.

This chain links TRBV11-2 with TRBJ1-1, with D unclear. This CDR3 is 12 amino acids long. Trimming cost V 6 bases and J 6 bases, with 11 bases left between them. Germline V CDR1 and CDR2: SGHAT, FQNNGV. Written as DNA, the CDR3 is TGTGCCAGCAGATCGGGGAGTCCTGAAGCTTTCTTT. Amino acid sequence: CASRSGSPEAFF.

The J gene is TRBJ2-5, the V gene TRBV7-2; D is possibly TRBD1 (6 bases). Trimming removed 6 bases from V and 5 bases from J, with 13 bases in between. The CDR3 runs to 13 residues. Germline V CDR1 and CDR2: SGHTA, FQGNSA. CDR3 DNA sequence: TGTGCCAGCAGACCGGGACATAGCGAGACCCAGTACTTC. Translated: CASRPGHSETQYF.

This clone was picked up one time. This chain uses TRBV30 with TRBJ1-6; D unclear. The CDR3 consists of 15 residues. V dropped 3 bases and J dropped 8 bases, with 17 bases sitting between them. Germline V gene sequence: CDR1 GTSNPN, CDR2 SVGIG (reference sequence). DNA of the CDR3: TGTGCCTGGAGGGGCTTGACAACCGGCCATTCACCCCTCCACTTT. It is translated as CAWRGLTTGHSPLHF.

The rearrangement uses TRBV9 and TRBJ2-1; 10 bases are a match to TRBD2. CDR3 size: 16 residues. The junction had 3 bases not matched to a gene; V was cut back by 3 bases and J by 0 bases. CDR1 is SGDLS and CDR2 is YYNGEE in the germline V gene. As DNA, the CDR3 is TGTGCCAGCAGCGCGCTAGCGGGGGACTCCTACAATGAGCAGTTCTTC. Protein sequence: CASSALAGDSYNEQFF.

The chain combines TRBV5-5 with TRBJ1-1, with D perhaps matching TRBD1 (5 bases). V was cut by 4 bases and J by 9 bases, with 16 bases left in between. The CDR3 contains 13 residues. CDR1 is SGHKS, CDR2 YYEKEE, per germline (reference sequence). Written as DNA, the CDR3 is TGTGCCAGCAGCCCGGCGGGGGGGGATCAAGCTTTCTTT. This codes for CASSPAGGDQAFF.

CDR3 in amino acids: CASTFSGKDSYEQYF. The CDR3 nucleotides read TGTGCCAGCACTTTCAGCGGTAAGGATTCCTACGAGCAGTACTTC. The chain is built from TRBV27 and TRBJ2-7, with a possible D match to TRBD2 (5 bases). CDR3 length equals 15 residues. The germline V gene has CDR1 MNHEY and CDR2 SMNVEV (reference sequence). Trimming left V 7 bases short and J 1 base short, with 17 bases between.

This chain uses TRBV10-3 with TRBJ2-7; 8 positions match TRBD1. The CDR3 is 15 residues long. Germline V CDR1 and CDR2: ENHRY, SYGVKD. Trimming took 2 bases from V and 2 from J; bases not matched to a gene: 5. In DNA form, the CDR3 reads TGTGCCATCAGTGAGGGGGGACAGGTTGCCTACGAGCAGTACTTC. Its protein product is CAISEGGQVAYEQYF.

This rearrangement joins TRBV4-2 to TRBJ2-2; D not certain. The V and J ends lost 3 bases and 4 bases respectively, with 12 bases between them. This CDR3 is built from 15 residues. The germline CDR1 and CDR2 sequences are LGHNA and YNFKEQ. DNA of the CDR3: TGTGCCAGCAGCCAGGCTGACTCGCTCACCGGGGAGCTGTTTTTT. Translated, it gives CASSQADSLTGELFF.